A single sample is the source of the 25 T cell receptor beta chains below, sequenced in a study of identical twins. One entry per CDR3 protein, called by TCRdb with MiXCR from the 5' RACE reads. The sample gives hundreds of thousands of distinct CDR3 sequences, about 20% of which show up once; 13% is in the top ten. In addition, the sample was reused for a study of T cells expressing NK-cell markers.

Specimen: PBMCs. Receptors were obtained from a woman between 18 and 30 years old in good health.

The gene calls are TRBV29-1 and TRBJ2-7, with 12 bases fitting TRBD2. V lost 6 bases and J lost 6; bases outside the gene matches: 9. Germline loops: CDR1 SQVTM, CDR2 ANQGSEA. The CDR3 covers 14 residues. The CDR3 DNA sequence: TGCAGCGTCGCAGGACTAGCGGGAAATCTCGAGCAGTACTTC. Its protein product is CSVAGLAGNLEQYF.

There are a few counts of this clonotype. V is TRBV7-2 and J is TRBJ1-1; unclear D gene. There are 13 residues in the CDR3. The germline gives CDR1 SGHTA, CDR2 FQGNSA. With 1 base removed from V and 7 bases from J, the gap between germline ends came to 10 bases. The CDR3 nucleotides read TGTGCCAGCAGCTTAGAGGGCGGTCTTGAAGCTTTCTTT. Translating gives CASSLEGGLEAFF.

The chain links TRBV5-5 to TRBJ1-4; 9 bases fit TRBD1. CDR1 SGHKS and CDR2 YYEKEE come from the germline V gene (reference sequence). The V and J ends lost 4 bases and 11 bases, in that order; junction bases with no gene match: 6. This CDR3 is built from 13 residues. The CDR3 DNA sequence: TGTGCCAGCAGCCCCGGACAGGGGAGGAAACTGTTTTTT. This translates into CASSPGQGRKLFF.

The chain has TRBV27 and TRBJ2-7; D assignment may be TRBD1 or TRBD2 (5 bases each). V lost 0 bases to trimming and J lost 0 bases, with 12 bases between them. The germline V gene has CDR1 MNHEY and CDR2 SMNVEV (reference sequence). The CDR3 has 16 amino acids. CDR3 coding DNA: TGTGCCAGCAGTTTATCGCCGGGGCCGAGCTCCTACGAGCAGTACTTC. Amino acids: CASSLSPGPSSYEQYF.

In its sample, this clonotype was seen many times. This chain uses TRBV5-5 with TRBJ2-5, with a possible D match to TRBD2 (5 bases). Deletions cut 0 bases from V and 7 bases from J, with 7 bases between. Per the germline V gene, CDR1 is SGHKS and CDR2 is YYEKEE (reference sequence). The CDR3 covers 12 residues. CDR3 sequence (DNA): TGTGCCAGCAGCTTGGAGGGAGCGACCCAGTACTTC. Protein: CASSLEGATQYF.

This clonotype was detected a few times. V and J are TRBV9 and TRBJ2-2; 8 bases match TRBD2. CDR1 SGDLS and CDR2 YYNGEE come from the germline V gene. V shed 0 bases, J shed 4 bases, and the junction held 11 bases outside the gene matches. The CDR3 is made up of 18 amino acids. CDR3 in amino acids: CASSVVQAGAPATGELFF. The CDR3 DNA follows: TGTGCCAGCAGCGTAGTTCAAGCGGGAGCCCCAGCCACCGGGGAGCTGTTTTTT.

The chain employs TRBV6-2 or TRBV6-3 and TRBJ2-2; 12 bases align to TRBD2. Losses at the gene ends were 4 bases for V and 4 bases for J; bases not matched to a gene: 22. Germline loops: CDR1 MNHEY, CDR2 SVGEGT. The CDR3 is 22 residues long. CDR3 region: CASSSRADGLAGGRRFTGELFF. The CDR3 DNA is TGTGCCAGCAGTTCCCGAGCAGACGGGCTAGCGGGAGGGAGGAGGTTCACCGGGGAGCTGTTTTTT.

This clonotype was detected many times. The V call is TRBV20-1, the J call TRBJ2-1, with 7 bases fitting TRBD1. From germline, CDR1 is DFQATT and CDR2 SNEGSKA (reference sequence). The CDR3 spans 14 residues. The CDR3 reads CTYKSRGNYNEQFF. CDR3 nucleotides: TGCACCTACAAGTCCAGGGGGAACTACAATGAGCAGTTCTTC.

The chain uses TRBV5-4 and TRBJ2-3; weak D call: TRBD2 (6 bases). V lost 5 bases, J lost 7 bases, and 11 bases lay in between. The CDR3 has 12 residues. CDR1 and CDR2 (germline): SGHNT, YYREEE (reference sequence). CDR3 loop: CASSFGLNTQYF. In DNA, the CDR3 is TGTGCCAGCAGTTTCGGACTAAATACGCAGTATTTT.

This clonotype was detected a few times. The chain combines TRBV12-3 or TRBV12-4 with TRBJ2-1, with TRBD1 matching over 8 bases. With 9 bases clipped from V and 0 bases from J, the junction kept 1 base outside the gene matches. This CDR3 is 13 amino acids long. In nucleotides, the CDR3 is TGTGCCAGTGACAGGGGCTCCTACAATGAGCAGTTCTTC. The encoded protein is CASDRGSYNEQFF.

This clonotype was detected a few times. The chain joins TRBV29-1 to TRBJ2-1; maybe TRBD1 (7 bases). Germline CDR1 reads SQVTM; CDR2 reads ANQGSEA. Trimming shortened V by 5 bases and J by 7 bases, and 18 bases separated the two germline ends. The CDR3 is 14 residues long. CDR3 sequence: CSVWDSQGGNEQFF. The CDR3 DNA reads TGCAGCGTTTGGGACAGCCAGGGGGGAAATGAGCAGTTCTTC.

The gene calls are TRBV3-1 and TRBJ2-7; D unresolved. Germline CDR1 reads LGHDT; CDR2 reads YNNKEL (reference sequence). The CDR3 runs 11 residues. Trimming took 2 bases from V and 5 from J, leaving 4 bases between them. The CDR3 region is CASSQFNEQYF. The CDR3 nucleotides are TGTGCCAGCAGCCAATTCAACGAGCAGTACTTC.

This clonotype was observed a handful of times. The genes are TRBV7-2 and TRBJ1-6, with D tentatively TRBD1 (5 bases). This CDR3 contains 12 residues. Germline V gene sequence: CDR1 SGHTA, CDR2 FQGNSA. Trimming cost V 3 bases and J 9 bases, with 6 bases left between them. In nucleotides, the CDR3 is TGTGCCAGCAGCTTTCAGGGTTCACCCCTCCACTTT. Its translation: CASSFQGSPLHF.

This clonotype turned up a few times. The chain couples TRBV27 to TRBJ1-1; D ambiguous. CDR3 size: 13 residues. Deletions cut 5 bases from V and 4 bases from J, with 11 bases between. The germline V gene has CDR1 MNHEY and CDR2 SMNVEV (reference sequence). CDR3 nucleotide sequence: TGTGCCAGCAGTACCCGAGGGAGCACTGAAGCTTTCTTT. This sequence encodes CASSTRGSTEAFF.

This clonotype was observed a handful of times. The chain has TRBV6-5 and TRBJ2-1, with 14 bases aligning to TRBD2. Trimming cost V 0 bases and J 8 bases; bases outside gene matches: 6. Germline V gene sequence: CDR1 MNHEY, CDR2 SVGAGI. The CDR3 totals 17 residues. The DNA for the CDR3 is TGTGCCAGCAGTTACTCGTCTGGGACTAGCGGGAGCTATGAGCAGTTCTTC. Amino acid sequence: CASSYSSGTSGSYEQFF.

This clonotype was seen many times. The rearrangement links TRBV12-3 or TRBV12-4 to TRBJ1-1; D remains ambiguous. V dropped 5 bases and J dropped 10 bases, with 17 bases sitting between them. CDR3 length equals 13 residues. CDR3 sequence reads: CASSPRTDPVAFF. The DNA of the CDR3 is TGTGCCAGCAGTCCCCGGACGGACCCGGTAGCTTTCTTT.

V is TRBV5-1 and J is TRBJ2-7, with D uncertain. Trimming cost V 0 bases and J 4 bases, with 8 bases left between them. CDR1 SGHRS and CDR2 YFSETQ come from the germline V gene. This CDR3 is built from 13 residues. The CDR3, as DNA: TGCGCCAGCAGCTTGGTGGTAGAGTACGAGCAGTACTTC. It translates to CASSLVVEYEQYF.

This clonotype has only a few counts. The chain employs TRBV20-1 and TRBJ2-7; 11 bases are shared with TRBD2. Losses at the gene ends were 5 bases for V and 7 bases for J; bases not matched to a gene: 10. The CDR3 extends over 14 amino acids. Germline CDR1 reads DFQATT; CDR2 reads SNEGSKA (reference sequence). The CDR3 sequence is CSALRTSGWTEQYF. In DNA form, the CDR3 reads TGCAGTGCTCTTCGGACTAGCGGGTGGACTGAGCAGTACTTC.

Only a few counts were recorded for this clonotype. The chain links TRBV10-3 to TRBJ1-4, with 7 bases aligning to TRBD1. This CDR3 is built from 13 residues. Germline CDR1 and CDR2: ENHRY and SYGVKD. V shed 11 bases and J 8 bases; nucleotides not matched to a gene: 11. CDR3 region: CASTQGMGEKLFF. CDR3 DNA: TGTGCCTCCACACAGGGGATGGGGGAAAAACTGTTTTTT.

The V gene is TRBV5-1, the J gene TRBJ2-2; maybe TRBD1 (7 bases). The CDR3 loop spans 16 amino acids. CDR1 is SGHRS, CDR2 YFSETQ, per germline. The V end was cut by 7 bases, the J end by 3 bases, with 19 bases between. CDR3 region: CASSLEGQSYTGELFF. DNA of the CDR3: TGCGCCAGCTCCCTGGAGGGACAGTCTTACACCGGGGAGCTGTTTTTT.

The J gene is TRBJ2-1, the V gene TRBV4-1, with D possibly being TRBD1 or TRBD2 (6 bases each). This CDR3 is built from 16 residues. In germline, CDR1 is MGHRA, CDR2 YSYEKL. V was clipped by 5 bases and J by 4 bases, with 18 bases between them. The CDR3 is CASSLNVGGGYNEQFF. The CDR3 DNA follows: TGCGCCAGCAGCTTGAATGTGGGGGGCGGGTACAATGAGCAGTTCTTC.

This sequence joins TRBV18 and TRBJ2-5, with D tentatively TRBD1 or TRBD2 (5 bases each). Trimming stripped 4 bases from V and 2 bases from J, with 14 bases between. The CDR3 is 15 residues long. The germline CDR1 and CDR2 sequences are KGHSH and LQKENI. CDR3: CASSLYSGRQETQYF. As DNA, the CDR3 is TGTGCCAGCTCACTCTACTCGGGGCGGCAAGAGACCCAGTACTTC. Supplemented by reference TRBV18 and TRBJ2-5, the full variable domain reads NAGVMQNPRHLVRRRGQEARLRCSPMKGHSHVYWYRQLPEEGLKFMVYLQKENIIDESGMPKERFSAEFPKEGPSILRIQQVVRGDSAAYFCASSLYSGRQETQYFGPGTRLLVL.

The chain has TRBV9 and TRBJ1-6, with D hard to call. The CDR3 spans 14 residues. CDR1 and CDR2 (germline): SGDLS, YYNGEE. Trimming pared 3 bases from V and 3 bases from J, leaving 7 bases between. CDR3: CASSADGYNSPLHF. DNA of the CDR3: TGTGCCAGCAGCGCGGACGGCTATAATTCACCCCTCCACTTT.

This clonotype turned up a few times. The CDR3: CSASIGAGAYEQYF. The CDR3 nucleotides are TGCAGTGCTAGCATAGGGGCGGGAGCCTACGAGCAGTACTTC. V is TRBV20-1 and J is TRBJ2-7; 7 nucleotides agree with TRBD2. This CDR3 is built from 14 residues. V shed 3 bases and J 2 bases; nucleotides not matched to a gene: 7. Germline V gives CDR1 DFQATT, CDR2 SNEGSKA (reference sequence).

This clonotype was seen only a few times. The chain recombines TRBV6-2 or TRBV6-3 with TRBJ2-7; a weak D match, TRBD1 (6 bases). Germline V gives CDR1 MNHEY, CDR2 SVGEGT. The CDR3 contains 13 residues. V lost 7 bases, J lost 3 bases, and 13 bases lay in between. The CDR3 DNA reads TGTGCCAGCAAGATGACAGGTCTCTACGAGCAGTACTTC. It encodes CASKMTGLYEQYF.